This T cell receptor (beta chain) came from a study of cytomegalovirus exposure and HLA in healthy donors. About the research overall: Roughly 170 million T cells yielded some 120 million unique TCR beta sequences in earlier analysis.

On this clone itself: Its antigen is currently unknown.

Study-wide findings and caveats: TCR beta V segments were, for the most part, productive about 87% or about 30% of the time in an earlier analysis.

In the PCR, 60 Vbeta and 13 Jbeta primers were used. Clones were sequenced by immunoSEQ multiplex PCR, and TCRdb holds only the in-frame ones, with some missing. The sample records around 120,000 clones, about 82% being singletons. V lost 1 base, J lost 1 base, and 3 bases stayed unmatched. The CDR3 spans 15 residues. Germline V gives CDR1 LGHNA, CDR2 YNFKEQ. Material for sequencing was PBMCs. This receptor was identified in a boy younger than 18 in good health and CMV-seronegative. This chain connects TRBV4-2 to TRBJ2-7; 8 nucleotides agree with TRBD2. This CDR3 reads CASSQGLAGSYEQYF. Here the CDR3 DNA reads TGTGCCAGCAGCCAAGGTCTAGCGGGTTCCTACGAGCAGTACTTC.